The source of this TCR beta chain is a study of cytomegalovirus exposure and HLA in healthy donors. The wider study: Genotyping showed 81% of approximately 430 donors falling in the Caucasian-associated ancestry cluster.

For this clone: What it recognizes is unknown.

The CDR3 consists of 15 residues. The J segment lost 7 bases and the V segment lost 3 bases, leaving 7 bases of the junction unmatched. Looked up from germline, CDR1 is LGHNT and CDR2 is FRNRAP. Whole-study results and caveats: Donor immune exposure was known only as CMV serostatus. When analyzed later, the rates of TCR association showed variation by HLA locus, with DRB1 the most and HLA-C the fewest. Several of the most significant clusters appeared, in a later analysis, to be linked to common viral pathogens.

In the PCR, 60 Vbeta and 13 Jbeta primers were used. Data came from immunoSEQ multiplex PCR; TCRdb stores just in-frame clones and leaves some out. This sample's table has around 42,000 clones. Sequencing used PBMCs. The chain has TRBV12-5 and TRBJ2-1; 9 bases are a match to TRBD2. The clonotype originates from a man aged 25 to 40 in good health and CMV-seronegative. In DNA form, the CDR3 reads TGTGCTAGTGGTTTCTGGCGGGAGGGGGGGAATGAGCAGTTCTTC. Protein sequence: CASGFWREGGNEQFF. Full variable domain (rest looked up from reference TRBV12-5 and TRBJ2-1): DARVTQTPRHKVTEMGQEVTMRCQPILGHNTVFWYRQTMMQGLELLAYFRNRAPLDDSGMPKDRFSAEMPDATLATLKIQPSEPRDSAVYFCASGFWREGGNEQFFGPGTRLTVL.